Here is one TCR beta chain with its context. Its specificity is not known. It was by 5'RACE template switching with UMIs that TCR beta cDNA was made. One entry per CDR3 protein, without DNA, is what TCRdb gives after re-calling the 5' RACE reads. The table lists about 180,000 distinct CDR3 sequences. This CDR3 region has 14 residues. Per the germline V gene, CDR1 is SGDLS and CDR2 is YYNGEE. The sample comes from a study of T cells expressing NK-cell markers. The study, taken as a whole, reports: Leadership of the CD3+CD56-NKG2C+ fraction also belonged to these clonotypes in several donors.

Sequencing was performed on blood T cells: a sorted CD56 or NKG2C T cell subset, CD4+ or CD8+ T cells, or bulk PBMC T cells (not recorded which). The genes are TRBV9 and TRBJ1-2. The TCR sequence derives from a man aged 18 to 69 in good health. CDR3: CASTPYEAAYGYTF.